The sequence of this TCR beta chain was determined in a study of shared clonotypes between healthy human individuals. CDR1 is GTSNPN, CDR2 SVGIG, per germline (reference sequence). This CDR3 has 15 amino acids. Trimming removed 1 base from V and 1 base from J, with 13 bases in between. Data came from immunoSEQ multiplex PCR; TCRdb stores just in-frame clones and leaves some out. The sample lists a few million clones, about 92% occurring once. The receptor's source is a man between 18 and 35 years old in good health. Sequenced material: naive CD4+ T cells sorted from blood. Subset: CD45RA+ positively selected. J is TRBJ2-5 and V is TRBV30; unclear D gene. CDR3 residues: CAWSAQLGFQETQYF. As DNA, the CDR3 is TGTGCCTGGAGTGCACAATTGGGGTTCCAAGAGACCCAGTACTTC.